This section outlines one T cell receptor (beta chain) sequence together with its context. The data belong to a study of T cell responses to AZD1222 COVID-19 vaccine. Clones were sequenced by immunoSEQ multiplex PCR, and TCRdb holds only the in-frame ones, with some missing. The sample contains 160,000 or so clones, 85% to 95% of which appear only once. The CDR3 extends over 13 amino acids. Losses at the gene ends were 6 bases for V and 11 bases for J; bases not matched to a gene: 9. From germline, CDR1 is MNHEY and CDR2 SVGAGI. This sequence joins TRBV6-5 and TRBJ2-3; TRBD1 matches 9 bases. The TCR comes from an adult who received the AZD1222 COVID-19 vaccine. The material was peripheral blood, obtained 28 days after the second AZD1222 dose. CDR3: CASRTGQGNGQYF. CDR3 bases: TGTGCCAGCAGGACCGGACAGGGGAACGGGCAGTATTTT.